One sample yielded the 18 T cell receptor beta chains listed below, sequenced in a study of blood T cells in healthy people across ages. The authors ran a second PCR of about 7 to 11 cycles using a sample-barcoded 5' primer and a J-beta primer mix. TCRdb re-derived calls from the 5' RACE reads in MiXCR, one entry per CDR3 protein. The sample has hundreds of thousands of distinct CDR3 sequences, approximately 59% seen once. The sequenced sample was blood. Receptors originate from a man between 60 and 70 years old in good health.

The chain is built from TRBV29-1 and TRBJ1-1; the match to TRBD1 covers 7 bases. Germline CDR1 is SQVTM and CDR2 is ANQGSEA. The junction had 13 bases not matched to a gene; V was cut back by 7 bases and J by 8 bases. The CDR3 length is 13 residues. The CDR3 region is CSGDRDGSEEAFF. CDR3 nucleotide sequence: TGCAGCGGTGACAGGGATGGTTCCGAAGAAGCTTTCTTT. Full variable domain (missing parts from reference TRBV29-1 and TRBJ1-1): SAVISQKPSRDICQRGTSLTIQCQVDSQVTMMFWYRQQPGQSLTLIATANQGSEATYESGFVIDKFPISRPNLTFSTLTVSNMSPEDSSIYLCSGDRDGSEEAFFGQGTRLTVV.

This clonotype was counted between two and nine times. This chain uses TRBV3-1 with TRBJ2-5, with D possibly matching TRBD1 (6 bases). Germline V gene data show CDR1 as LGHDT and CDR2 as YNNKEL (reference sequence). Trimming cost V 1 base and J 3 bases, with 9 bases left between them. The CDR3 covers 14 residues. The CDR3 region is CASSQATGKETQYF. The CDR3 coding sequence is TGTGCCAGCAGCCAAGCAACAGGGAAAGAGACCCAGTACTTC.

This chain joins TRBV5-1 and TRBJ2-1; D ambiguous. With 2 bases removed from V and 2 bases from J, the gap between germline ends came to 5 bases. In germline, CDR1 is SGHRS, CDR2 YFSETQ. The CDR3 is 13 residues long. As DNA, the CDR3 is TGCGCCAGCAGCTTTTTGGCCTACAATGAGCAGTTCTTC. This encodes CASSFLAYNEQFF.

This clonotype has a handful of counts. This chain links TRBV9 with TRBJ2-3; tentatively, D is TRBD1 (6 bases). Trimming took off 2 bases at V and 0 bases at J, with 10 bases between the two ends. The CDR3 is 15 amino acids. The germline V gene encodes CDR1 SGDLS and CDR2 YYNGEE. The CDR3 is CASSVTGTSTDTQYF. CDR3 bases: TGTGCCAGCAGCGTCACAGGGACGAGCACAGATACGCAGTATTTT.

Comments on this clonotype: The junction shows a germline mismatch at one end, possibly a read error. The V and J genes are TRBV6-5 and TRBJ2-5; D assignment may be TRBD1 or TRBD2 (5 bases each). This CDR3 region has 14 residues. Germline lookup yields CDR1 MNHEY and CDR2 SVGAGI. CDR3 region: CASSRQSPWGTLYF. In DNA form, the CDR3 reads TGTGCCAGCAGTCGACAGTCCCCATGGGGGACCCTGTACTTC.

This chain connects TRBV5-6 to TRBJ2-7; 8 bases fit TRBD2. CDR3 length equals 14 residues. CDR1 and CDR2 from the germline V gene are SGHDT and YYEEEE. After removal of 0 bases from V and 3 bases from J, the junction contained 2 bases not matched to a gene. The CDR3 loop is CASSLVGTSYEQYF. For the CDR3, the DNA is TGTGCCAGCAGCTTGGTAGGGACTAGCTACGAGCAGTACTTC.

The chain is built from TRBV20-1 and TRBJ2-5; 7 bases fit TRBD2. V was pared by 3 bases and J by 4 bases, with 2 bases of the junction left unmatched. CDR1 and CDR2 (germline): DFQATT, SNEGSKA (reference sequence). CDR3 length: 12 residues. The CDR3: CSARGLSETQYF. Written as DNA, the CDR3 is TGCAGTGCTAGGGGACTATCAGAGACCCAGTACTTC.

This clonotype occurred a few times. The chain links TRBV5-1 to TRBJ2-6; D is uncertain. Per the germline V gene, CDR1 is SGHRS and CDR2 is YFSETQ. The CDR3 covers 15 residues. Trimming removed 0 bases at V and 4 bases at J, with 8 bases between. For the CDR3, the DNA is TGCGCCAGCAGCTTGGCCCCAGGCGGGGCCAACGTCCTGACTTTC. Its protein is CASSLAPGGANVLTF.

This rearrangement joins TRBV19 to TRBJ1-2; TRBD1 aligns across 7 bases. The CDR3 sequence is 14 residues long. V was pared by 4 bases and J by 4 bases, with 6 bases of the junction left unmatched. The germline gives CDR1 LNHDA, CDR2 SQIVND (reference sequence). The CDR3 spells CASSTSGTVYGYTF. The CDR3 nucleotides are TGTGCCAGTAGTACTTCCGGGACAGTCTATGGCTACACCTTC.

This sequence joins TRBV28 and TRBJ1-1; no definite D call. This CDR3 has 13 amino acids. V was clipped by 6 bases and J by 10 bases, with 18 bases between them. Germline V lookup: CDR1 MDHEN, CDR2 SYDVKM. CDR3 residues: CASSPGPHRPAFF. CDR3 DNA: TGTGCCAGCAGCCCGGGCCCACATCGGCCAGCTTTCTTT.

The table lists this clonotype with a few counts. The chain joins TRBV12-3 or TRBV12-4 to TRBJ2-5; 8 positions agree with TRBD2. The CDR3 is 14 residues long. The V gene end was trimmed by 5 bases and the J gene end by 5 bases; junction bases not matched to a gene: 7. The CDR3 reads CASSPGGALETQYF. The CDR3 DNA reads TGTGCCAGCAGTCCCGGGGGGGCCTTGGAGACCCAGTACTTC.

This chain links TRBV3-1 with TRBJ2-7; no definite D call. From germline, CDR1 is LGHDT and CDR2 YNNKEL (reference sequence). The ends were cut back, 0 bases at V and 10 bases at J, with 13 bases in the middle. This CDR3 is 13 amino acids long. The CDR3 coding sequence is TGTGCCAGCAGCCAAGACGCCCCTAGATACCAGTACTTC. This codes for CASSQDAPRYQYF.

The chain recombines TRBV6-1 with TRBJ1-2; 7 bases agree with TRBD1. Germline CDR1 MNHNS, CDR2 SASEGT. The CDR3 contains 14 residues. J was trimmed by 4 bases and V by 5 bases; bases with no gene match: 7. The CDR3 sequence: CASSTSGQIYGYTF. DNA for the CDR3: TGTGCCAGCAGTACCTCGGGACAGATCTATGGCTACACCTTC.

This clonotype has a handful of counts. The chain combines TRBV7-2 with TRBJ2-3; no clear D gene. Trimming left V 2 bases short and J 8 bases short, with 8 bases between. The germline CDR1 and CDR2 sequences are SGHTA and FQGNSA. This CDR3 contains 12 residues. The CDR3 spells CASSLMGSTQYF. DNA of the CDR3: TGTGCCAGCAGCTTAATGGGAAGTACGCAGTATTTT.

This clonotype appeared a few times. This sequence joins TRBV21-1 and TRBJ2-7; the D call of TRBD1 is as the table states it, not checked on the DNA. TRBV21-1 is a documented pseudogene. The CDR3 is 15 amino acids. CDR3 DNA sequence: TGTGCCAGCAGCAAAGCCTGGGACAGGACCTACGAGCAGTACTTC. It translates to CASSKAWDRTYEQYF.

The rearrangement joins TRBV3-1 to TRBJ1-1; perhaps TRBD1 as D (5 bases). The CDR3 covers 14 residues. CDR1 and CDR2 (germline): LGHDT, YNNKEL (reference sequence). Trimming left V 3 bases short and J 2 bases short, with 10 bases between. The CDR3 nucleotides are TGTGCCAGCAGCCATGACCGGGACAACACTGAAGCTTTCTTT. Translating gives CASSHDRDNTEAFF. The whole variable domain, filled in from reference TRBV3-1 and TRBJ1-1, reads DTAVSQTPKYLVTQMGNDKSIKCEQNLGHDTMYWYKQDSKKFLKIMFSYNNKELIINETVPNRFSPKSPDKAHLNLHINSLELGDSAVYFCASSHDRDNTEAFFGQGTRLTVV.

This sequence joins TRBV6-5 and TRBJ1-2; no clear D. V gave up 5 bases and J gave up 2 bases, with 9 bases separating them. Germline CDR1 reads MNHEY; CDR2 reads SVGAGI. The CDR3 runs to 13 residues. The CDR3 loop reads CASSTPGNYGYTF. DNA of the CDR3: TGTGCCAGCAGTACCCCCGGCAACTATGGCTACACCTTC.

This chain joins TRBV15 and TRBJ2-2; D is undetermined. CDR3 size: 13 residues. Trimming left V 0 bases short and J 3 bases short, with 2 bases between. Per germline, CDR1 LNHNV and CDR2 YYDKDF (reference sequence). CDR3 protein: CATSREYTGELFF. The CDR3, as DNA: TGTGCCACCAGCAGAGAATACACCGGGGAGCTGTTTTTT. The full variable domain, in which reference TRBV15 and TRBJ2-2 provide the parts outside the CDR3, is DAMVIQNPRYQVTQFGKPVTLSCSQTLNHNVMYWYQQKSSQAPKLLFHYYDKDFNNEADTPDNFQSRRPNTSFCFLDIRSPGLGDTAMYLCATSREYTGELFFGEGSRLTVL.